The 28 T cell receptor beta chains below come from one sample, sequenced in a study of blood T cell repertoires in COVID-19. This table comes from immunoSEQ multiplex PCR, and its TCRdb copy is limited to in-frame clones, with some not included. The data contain roughly 190,000 clones, around 90% of them singletons. Sample: peripheral blood. Receptors originate from a human donor in a cohort sampled during active COVID-19.

The chain combines TRBV11-2 with TRBJ2-1; 8 nucleotides line up with TRBD1. The CDR3 consists of 16 residues. Germline assignment: CDR1 SGHAT and CDR2 FQNNGV. Germline trimming cut 4 bases from V and 2 bases from J; bases unmatched to any gene: 7. The CDR3 reads CASSSSTGAPYNEQFF. CDR3 nucleotides: TGTGCCAGCAGCTCCTCGACAGGGGCCCCCTACAATGAGCAGTTCTTC. Full variable domain (remainder filled in from reference TRBV11-2 and TRBJ2-1): EAGVAQSPRYKIIEKRQSVAFWCNPISGHATLYWYQQILGQGPKLLIQFQNNGVVDDSQLPKDRFSAERLKGVDSTLKIQPAKLEDSAVYLCASSSSTGAPYNEQFFGPGTRLTVL.

The rearrangement uses TRBV5-1 and TRBJ2-2; 12 bases are a match to TRBD2. The V segment lost 4 bases and the J segment 3 bases; nucleotides outside the gene matches: 4. There are 16 residues in the CDR3. In germline, CDR1 is SGHRS, CDR2 YFSETQ. The CDR3 here is CASSMRLAGDTGELFF. The CDR3 nucleotides read TGCGCCAGCAGCATGCGACTAGCGGGGGACACCGGGGAGCTGTTTTTT.

This rearrangement joins TRBV5-6 to TRBJ2-5; D call uncertain. Trimming removed 1 base at V and 2 bases at J, with 6 bases between. This CDR3 region has 13 residues. CDR1 SGHDT and CDR2 YYEEEE come from the germline V gene. The CDR3, as DNA: TGTGCCAGCAGCTTGTACTCGCAAGAGACCCAGTACTTC. Translated: CASSLYSQETQYF.

The CDR3 coding sequence is TGCGCCACCACTCAAGGGAGCTCCTATAATTCACCCCTCCACTTT. As protein: CATTQGSSYNSPLHF. The V gene is TRBV10-2, the J gene TRBJ1-6, with D unclear. The germline V gene has CDR1 WSHSY and CDR2 SAAADI. Trimming cost V 10 bases and J 0 bases, with 13 bases left between them. This CDR3 has 15 amino acids.

The chain employs TRBV27 and TRBJ2-6; D is unclear. CDR3 size: 15 residues. Trimming left V 1 base short and J 3 bases short, with 7 bases between. CDR1 and CDR2 (germline): MNHEY, SMNVEV (reference sequence). CDR3 coding DNA: TGTGCCAGCAGTTTATTGGCTGTTGGGGCCAACGTCCTGACTTTC. Its protein is CASSLLAVGANVLTF. Combining the CDR3 with reference TRBV27 and TRBJ2-6 gives the whole variable domain EAQVTQNPRYLITVTGKKLTVTCSQNMNHEYMSWYRQDPGLGLRQIYYSMNVEVTDKGDVPEGYKVSRKEKRNFPLILESPSPNQTSLYFCASSLLAVGANVLTFGAGSRLTVL.

The J gene is TRBJ1-6, the V gene TRBV5-1; no clear D gene. CDR3 size: 13 residues. The germline V gene has CDR1 SGHRS and CDR2 YFSETQ. The germline V and J ends were trimmed by 4 bases and 6 bases, with 8 bases remaining between them. In nucleotides, the CDR3 is TGCGCCAGCAGCCAGGATTTTAATTCACCCCTCCACTTT. Translated: CASSQDFNSPLHF.

The chain recombines TRBV2 with TRBJ1-2; tentatively, D is TRBD1 (6 bases). The CDR3 covers 15 residues. V dropped 6 bases and J dropped 0 bases, with 14 bases sitting between them. CDR1 SNHLY and CDR2 FYNNEI come from the germline V gene. The CDR3 coding sequence is TGTGCCAGCAGAAGCCTGGACAGTCCTAACTATGGCTACACCTTC. The encoded protein is CASRSLDSPNYGYTF.

This chain uses TRBV27 with TRBJ2-7; maybe TRBD1 (6 bases). Germline V lookup: CDR1 MNHEY, CDR2 SMNVEV (reference sequence). CDR3 length: 13 amino acids. V lost 3 bases to trimming and J lost 10 bases, with 16 bases between them. This CDR3 is CASSFRPGVRQYF. CDR3 DNA: TGTGCCAGCAGTTTTAGGCCAGGGGTAAGACAGTACTTC.

The chain links TRBV12-5 to TRBJ2-1; D is ambiguous. V shed 1 base and J shed 3 bases, with 7 bases lying between them. The CDR3 extends over 14 amino acids. Germline V gives CDR1 LGHNT, CDR2 FRNRAP. The CDR3 spells CASGLGSSYNEQFF. The CDR3 coding sequence is TGTGCTAGTGGTTTGGGGTCCAGCTACAATGAGCAGTTCTTC.

The V call is TRBV5-1, the J call TRBJ1-1; 9 bases agree with TRBD1. This CDR3 is built from 16 residues. The V segment lost 0 bases and the J segment 7 bases; nucleotides outside the gene matches: 10. The germline V gene encodes CDR1 SGHRS and CDR2 YFSETQ. This CDR3 is CASSLGDRVIPDEAFF. For the CDR3, the DNA is TGCGCCAGCAGCTTGGGGGACAGGGTGATACCTGATGAAGCTTTCTTT.

The chain recombines TRBV5-4 with TRBJ2-5; possible D gene TRBD2, 5 bases. The CDR3 length is 16 residues. V lost 2 bases, J lost 5 bases, and 19 bases lay in between. Germline assignment: CDR1 SGHNT and CDR2 YYREEE (reference sequence). This chain's CDR3 is CASSFFIGLAEETQYF. In nucleotides, the CDR3 is TGTGCCAGCAGCTTTTTCATTGGGCTAGCCGAGGAGACCCAGTACTTC.

J is TRBJ2-7 and V is TRBV28; 10 nucleotides match TRBD1. Germline V CDR1 and CDR2: MDHEN, SYDVKM. Trimming took 4 bases from V and 2 from J; bases not matched to a gene: 5. The CDR3 consists of 15 residues. CDR3 DNA sequence: TGTGCCAGCAGTTCAACCGGGACAGGGGCCTACGAGCAGTACTTC. Protein product: CASSSTGTGAYEQYF.

This chain connects TRBV5-1 to TRBJ2-7; 9 nucleotides match TRBD1. Losses at the gene ends were 4 bases for V and 5 bases for J; bases not matched to a gene: 7. Germline CDR1 SGHRS, CDR2 YFSETQ. This CDR3 region has 14 residues. CDR3 in DNA: TGCGCCAGCAGCGATGGGACAGGGAAAAACGAGCAGTACTTC. It translates to CASSDGTGKNEQYF.

The chain is built from TRBV7-6 and TRBJ2-1; the match to TRBD2 covers 8 bases. V gave up 1 base and J gave up 2 bases; unmatched junction bases: 4. This CDR3 is built from 16 residues. Germline-derived CDR1 and CDR2 are SGHVS and FNYEAQ. The DNA for the CDR3 is TGTGCCAGCAGCTTAGGCGGCGGGGGGCCCTACAATGAGCAGTTCTTC. Its protein is CASSLGGGGPYNEQFF.

V and J are TRBV18 and TRBJ2-3, with unresolved D. The germline V gene has CDR1 KGHSH and CDR2 LQKENI. V gave up 2 bases and J gave up 9 bases, with 6 bases separating them. CDR3 size: 11 residues. CDR3 sequence: CASSPAETQYF. The CDR3 DNA reads as TGTGCCAGCTCACCAGCGGAGACGCAGTATTTT.

This clone was seen a single time. The rearrangement links TRBV6-2 or TRBV6-3 to TRBJ1-5; D is ambiguous. Trimming stripped 2 bases from V and 5 bases from J, with 22 bases between. Germline CDR1 is MNHEY and CDR2 is SVGEGT. CDR3 length equals 18 residues. The CDR3 bases are TGTGCCAGCAGTTACGGGGTCTGGGAGAAGGCCCGCGATCAGCCCCAGCATTTT. This codes for CASSYGVWEKARDQPQHF.

The rearrangement joins TRBV7-2 to TRBJ1-1, with TRBD1 identical over 10 bases. The length of the CDR3 is 15 residues. Trimming removed 0 bases from V and 8 bases from J; junction bases left unmatched: 6. Germline V gene sequence: CDR1 SGHTA, CDR2 FQGNSA. CDR3 nucleotide sequence: TGTGCCAGCAGCTTAGCTGCGACAGGGGGCGCGGAAGCTTTCTTT. Encoded protein: CASSLAATGGAEAFF.

The gene calls are TRBV5-8 and TRBJ1-5; a weak D match, TRBD1 (5 bases). This CDR3 contains 15 residues. V lost 4 bases, J lost 5 bases, and 16 bases lay in between. In germline, CDR1 is SGHTS, CDR2 YDEGEE. The CDR3: CASSPQDKFDQPQHF. The CDR3 coding sequence is TGTGCCAGCAGCCCCCAGGACAAGTTTGATCAGCCCCAGCATTTT.

This clone was observed a few times. The V gene is TRBV6-5, the J gene TRBJ2-7; 10 bases agree with TRBD2. V was pared by 5 bases and J by 5 bases, with 6 bases of the junction left unmatched. CDR1 MNHEY and CDR2 SVGAGI come from the germline V gene. The CDR3 is 14 amino acids. The CDR3 region is CASSPGLAFNEQYF. In DNA, the CDR3 is TGTGCCAGCAGTCCGGGACTAGCGTTTAACGAGCAGTACTTC.

V usage is TRBV10-3 and J usage is TRBJ2-3, with 8 bases identical to TRBD1. The V gene's germline CDR1 is ENHRY and CDR2 SYGVKD. The J segment lost 0 bases and the V segment lost 6 bases, leaving 8 bases of the junction unmatched. The CDR3 contains 16 residues. Here the CDR3 DNA reads TGTGCCATCAGCAACCGGACAGGGCTAAGCACAGATACGCAGTATTTT. Translating gives CAISNRTGLSTDTQYF.

The chain combines TRBV6-2 or TRBV6-3 with TRBJ1-1; possibly TRBD1 for D (5 bases). The germline V gene has CDR1 MNHEY and CDR2 SVGEGT. The CDR3 extends over 16 amino acids. V lost 4 bases, J lost 1 base, and 16 bases lay in between. The CDR3 here is CASSFPVAGWNTEAFF. CDR3 nucleotide sequence: TGTGCCAGCAGTTTCCCTGTGGCAGGGTGGAACACTGAAGCTTTCTTT.

The chain joins TRBV4-1 to TRBJ1-2; no firm D call. This CDR3 is built from 11 residues. Germline CDR1 reads MGHRA; CDR2 reads YSYEKL. Trimming stripped 3 bases from V and 8 bases from J, with 7 bases between. CDR3 protein: CASSQAGGYTF. The CDR3 nucleotides are TGCGCCAGCAGCCAGGCTGGCGGCTACACCTTC.

The V call is TRBV19, the J call TRBJ2-3, with 12 bases that match TRBD2. Germline V CDR1 and CDR2: LNHDA, SQIVND (reference sequence). CDR3 length: 17 residues. V shed 4 bases and J 3 bases; nucleotides not matched to a gene: 8. The CDR3 coding sequence is TGTGCCAGTAGTAGGACTAGCGGGGTTTCGGGGACAGATACGCAGTATTTT. Translated: CASSRTSGVSGTDTQYF. The variable domain in full, with the rest retrieved from reference TRBV19 and TRBJ2-3, is DGGITQSPKYLFRKEGQNVTLSCEQNLNHDAMYWYRQDPGQGLRLIYYSQIVNDFQKGDIAEGYSVSREKKESFPLTVTSAQKNPTAFYLCASSRTSGVSGTDTQYFGPGTRLTVL.

The chain joins TRBV10-1 to TRBJ2-7, with a possible D match to TRBD2 (5 bases). From germline, CDR1 is WNHNN and CDR2 SYGVQD (reference sequence). This CDR3 is 14 amino acids long. V was cut by 4 bases and J by 2 bases, with 12 bases left in between. The CDR3 DNA reads as TGCGCCAGCAGTGCGGCTAGCAGCCCCTACGAGCAGTACTTC. This encodes CASSAASSPYEQYF.

The chain is built from TRBV5-1 and TRBJ1-1, with TRBD1 matching 7 bases. The V and J ends lost 4 bases and 4 bases, in that order; junction bases with no gene match: 7. There are 14 residues in the CDR3. The germline V gene has CDR1 SGHRS and CDR2 YFSETQ. CDR3 protein: CASSQRAGGTEAFF. CDR3 DNA: TGCGCCAGCAGCCAACGAGCAGGGGGCACTGAAGCTTTCTTT.

CDR3 amino acids: CASSLDLGTTFGADTQYF. In nucleotides, the CDR3 is TGTGCCAGCAGCTTGGACCTCGGGACTACCTTCGGGGCAGATACGCAGTATTTT. The gene calls are TRBV5-5 and TRBJ2-3; 7 bases map to TRBD2. The CDR3 spans 18 residues. From germline, CDR1 is SGHKS and CDR2 YYEKEE (reference sequence). Trimming took 0 bases from V and 4 from J; bases not matched to a gene: 14.

The CDR3, as DNA: TGTGCCAGCAGTTACCAGTTGCCTAGCGGAATCAGGCCTTACAATGAGCAGTTCTTC. Translated: CASSYQLPSGIRPYNEQFF. The V gene is TRBV6-2 or TRBV6-3, the J gene TRBJ2-1, with 7 nucleotides matching TRBD2. The V and J ends lost 2 bases and 4 bases, in that order; junction bases with no gene match: 17. There are 19 residues in the CDR3. Germline values: CDR1 MNHEY, CDR2 SVGEGT.

The CDR3, as DNA: TGCAGCGTTAGGACAGGGGGCGCCTATGGCTACACCTTC. Amino acids: CSVRTGGAYGYTF. The chain carries TRBV29-1 and TRBJ1-2, with TRBD1 matching 11 bases. This CDR3 region has 13 residues. V was clipped by 5 bases and J by 4 bases; unmatched bases: 3. In germline, CDR1 is SQVTM, CDR2 ANQGSEA. The full variable domain, its missing parts supplied by reference TRBV29-1 and TRBJ1-2, is SAVISQKPSRDICQRGTSLTIQCQVDSQVTMMFWYRQQPGQSLTLIATANQGSEATYESGFVIDKFPISRPNLTFSTLTVSNMSPEDSSIYLCSVRTGGAYGYTFGSGTRLTVV.